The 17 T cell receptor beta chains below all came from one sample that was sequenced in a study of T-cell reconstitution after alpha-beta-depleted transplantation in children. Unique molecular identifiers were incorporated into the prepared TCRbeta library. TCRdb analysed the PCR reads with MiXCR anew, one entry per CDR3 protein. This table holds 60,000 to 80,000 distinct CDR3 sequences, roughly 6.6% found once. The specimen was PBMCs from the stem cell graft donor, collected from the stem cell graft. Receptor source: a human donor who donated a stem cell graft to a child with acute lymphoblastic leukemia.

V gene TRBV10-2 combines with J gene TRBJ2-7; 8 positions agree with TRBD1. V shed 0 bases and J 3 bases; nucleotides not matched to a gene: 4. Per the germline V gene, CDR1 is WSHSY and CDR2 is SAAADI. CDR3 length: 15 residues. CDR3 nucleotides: TGCGCCAGCAGTGAGTCGAACAGGGGGATCTACGAGCAGTACTTC. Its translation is CASSESNRGIYEQYF.

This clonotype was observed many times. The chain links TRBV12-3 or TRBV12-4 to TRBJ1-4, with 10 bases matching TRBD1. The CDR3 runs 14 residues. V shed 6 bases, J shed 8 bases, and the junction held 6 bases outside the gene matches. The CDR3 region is CASSPGQGREKLFF. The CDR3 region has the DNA TGTGCCAGCAGCCCGGGACAGGGGAGGGAAAAACTGTTTTTT.

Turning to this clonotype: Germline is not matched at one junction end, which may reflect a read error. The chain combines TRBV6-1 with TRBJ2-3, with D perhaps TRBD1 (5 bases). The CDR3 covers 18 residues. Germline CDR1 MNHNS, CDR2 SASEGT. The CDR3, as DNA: TGTGCCAGCGGTGAACCAGAATCGGCAGGGCCCCGCTGGGATACGCAGTATTTT. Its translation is CASGEPESAGPRWDTQYF.

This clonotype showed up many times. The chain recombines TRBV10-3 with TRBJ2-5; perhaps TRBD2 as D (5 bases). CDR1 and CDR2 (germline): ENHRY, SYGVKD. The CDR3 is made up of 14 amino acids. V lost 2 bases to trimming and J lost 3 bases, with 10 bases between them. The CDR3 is CAISEVGGEETQYF. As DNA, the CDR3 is TGTGCCATCAGTGAGGTCGGAGGAGAAGAGACCCAGTACTTC.

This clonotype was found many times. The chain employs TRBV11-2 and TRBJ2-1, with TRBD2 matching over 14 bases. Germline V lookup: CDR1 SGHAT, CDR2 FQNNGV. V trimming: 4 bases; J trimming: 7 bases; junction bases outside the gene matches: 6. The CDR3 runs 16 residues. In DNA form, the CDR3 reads TGTGCCAGCAGCTCCGGGACTAGCGGGAGAGTAAATGAGCAGTTCTTC. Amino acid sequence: CASSSGTSGRVNEQFF.

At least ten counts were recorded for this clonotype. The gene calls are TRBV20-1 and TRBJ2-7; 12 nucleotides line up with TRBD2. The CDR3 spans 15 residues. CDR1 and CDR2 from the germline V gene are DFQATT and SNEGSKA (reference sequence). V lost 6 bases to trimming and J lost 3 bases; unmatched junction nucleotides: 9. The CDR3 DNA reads TGCAGTGCCGCCCCCGGACTAGCGGGGTACTACGAGCAGTACTTC. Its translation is CSAAPGLAGYYEQYF.

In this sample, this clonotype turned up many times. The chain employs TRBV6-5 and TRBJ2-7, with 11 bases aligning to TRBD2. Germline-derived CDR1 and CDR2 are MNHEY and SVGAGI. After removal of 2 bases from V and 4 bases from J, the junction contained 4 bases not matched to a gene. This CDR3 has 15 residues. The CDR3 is CASSYAGTSGYEQYF. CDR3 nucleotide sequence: TGTGCCAGCAGTTACGCCGGGACTAGCGGTTACGAGCAGTACTTC.

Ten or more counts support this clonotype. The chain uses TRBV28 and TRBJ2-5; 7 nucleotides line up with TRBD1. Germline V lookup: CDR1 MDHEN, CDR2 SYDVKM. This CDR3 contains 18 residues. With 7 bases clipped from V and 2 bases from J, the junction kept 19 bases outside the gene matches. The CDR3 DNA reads TGTGCCAGCAACCCCCTCTTACAGGGGCCACCGGTTCAAGAGACCCAGTACTTC. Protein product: CASNPLLQGPPVQETQYF. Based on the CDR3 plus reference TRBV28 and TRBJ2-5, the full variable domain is DVKVTQSSRYLVKRTGEKVFLECVQDMDHENMFWYRQDPGLGLRLIYFSYDVKMKEKGDIPEGYSVSREKKERFSLILESASTNQTSMYLCASNPLLQGPPVQETQYFGPGTRLLVL.

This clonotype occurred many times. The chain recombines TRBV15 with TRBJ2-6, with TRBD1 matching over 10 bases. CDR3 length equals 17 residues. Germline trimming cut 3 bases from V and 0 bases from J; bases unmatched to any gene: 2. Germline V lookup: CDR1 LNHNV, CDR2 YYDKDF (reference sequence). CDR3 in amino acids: CATSRDRGASGANVLTF. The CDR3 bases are TGTGCCACCAGCAGGGACAGGGGGGCCTCTGGGGCCAACGTCCTGACTTTC.

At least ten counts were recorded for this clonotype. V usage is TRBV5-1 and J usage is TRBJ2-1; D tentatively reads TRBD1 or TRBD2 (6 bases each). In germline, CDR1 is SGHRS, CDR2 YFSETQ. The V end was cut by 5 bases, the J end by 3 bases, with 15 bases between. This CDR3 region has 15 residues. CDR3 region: CASRVRGGGYNEQFF. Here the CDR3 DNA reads TGCGCCAGCAGAGTTAGAGGGGGAGGCTACAATGAGCAGTTCTTC.

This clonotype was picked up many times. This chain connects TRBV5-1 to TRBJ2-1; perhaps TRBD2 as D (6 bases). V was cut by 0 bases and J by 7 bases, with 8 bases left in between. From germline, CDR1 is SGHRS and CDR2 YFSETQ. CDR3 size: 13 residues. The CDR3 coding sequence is TGCGCCAGCAGCTTGGCGGCGGGAAATGAGCAGTTCTTC. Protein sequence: CASSLAAGNEQFF. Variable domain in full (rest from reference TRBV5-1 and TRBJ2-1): KAGVTQTPRYLIKTRGQQVTLSCSPISGHRSVSWYQQTPGQGLQFLFEYFSETQRNKGNFPGRFSGRQFSNSRSEMNVSTLELGDSALYLCASSLAAGNEQFFGPGTRLTVL.

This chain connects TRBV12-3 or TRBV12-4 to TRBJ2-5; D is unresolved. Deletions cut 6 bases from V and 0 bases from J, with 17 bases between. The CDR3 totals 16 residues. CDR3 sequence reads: CASRPGFGHNQETQYF. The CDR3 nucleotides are TGTGCCAGCAGGCCGGGTTTCGGGCACAACCAAGAGACCCAGTACTTC.

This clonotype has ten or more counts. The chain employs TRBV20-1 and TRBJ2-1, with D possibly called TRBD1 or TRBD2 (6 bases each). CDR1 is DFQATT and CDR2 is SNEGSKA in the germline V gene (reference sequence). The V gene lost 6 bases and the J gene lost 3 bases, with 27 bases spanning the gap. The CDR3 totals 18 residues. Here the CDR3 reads CSAILLGGGLVNYNEQFF. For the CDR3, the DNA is TGCAGTGCCATACTTCTGGGGGGCGGGCTTGTGAACTACAATGAGCAGTTCTTC.

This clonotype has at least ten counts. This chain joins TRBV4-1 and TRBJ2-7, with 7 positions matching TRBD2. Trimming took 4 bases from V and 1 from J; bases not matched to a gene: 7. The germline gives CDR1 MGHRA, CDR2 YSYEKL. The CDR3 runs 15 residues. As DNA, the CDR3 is TGCGCCAGCAGCCCCCGTTGGGGAGGGTCCTACGAGCAGTACTTC. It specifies CASSPRWGGSYEQYF.

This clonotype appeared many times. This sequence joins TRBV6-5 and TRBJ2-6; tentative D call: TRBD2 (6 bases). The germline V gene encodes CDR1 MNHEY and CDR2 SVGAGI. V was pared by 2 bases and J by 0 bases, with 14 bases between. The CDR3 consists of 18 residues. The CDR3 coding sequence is TGTGCCAGCAGTTACCGAAAGCCGGGGGTCTCTGGGGCCAACGTCCTGACTTTC. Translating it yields CASSYRKPGVSGANVLTF.

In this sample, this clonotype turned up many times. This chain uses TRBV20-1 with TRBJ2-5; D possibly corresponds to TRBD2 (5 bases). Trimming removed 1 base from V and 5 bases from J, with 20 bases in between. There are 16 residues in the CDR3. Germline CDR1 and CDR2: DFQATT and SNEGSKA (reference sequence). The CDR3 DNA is TGCAGTGCTAGAGTGGTGGGAATAGCCGGCGGGGAGACCCAGTACTTC. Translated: CSARVVGIAGGETQYF.

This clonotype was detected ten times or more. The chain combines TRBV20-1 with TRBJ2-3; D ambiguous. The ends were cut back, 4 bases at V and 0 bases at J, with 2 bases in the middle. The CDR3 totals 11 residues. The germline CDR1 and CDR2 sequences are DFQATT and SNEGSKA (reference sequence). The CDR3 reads CSAKSTDTQYF. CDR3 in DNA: TGCAGTGCTAAGAGCACAGATACGCAGTATTTT.